This T cell receptor (beta chain) was obtained from a study of control samples from healthy donors and cancer patients. Clones were read by immunoSEQ multiplex PCR, and TCRdb kept only the in-frame ones, dropping some. Of more than 95,000 clones in the sample, under 90% are singletons; the top ten hold 13%. The sample comprised blood. This clonotype was sampled from a woman aged 45 to 65 in good health.

DNA of the CDR3: TGCGCCAGCAGCTTGGCCGGATATAATTCACCCCTCCACTTT. Amino acids: CASSLAGYNSPLHF. The chain joins TRBV5-1 to TRBJ1-6; unclear D gene. The V gene lost 0 bases and the J gene lost 4 bases, with 5 bases spanning the gap. There are 14 residues in the CDR3. Per germline, CDR1 SGHRS and CDR2 YFSETQ.